This is a list of T cell receptor beta chains from one sample in a study of blood T cells in healthy people across ages. TCRdb reanalysed the 5' RACE reads using MiXCR and keeps one entry per CDR3 protein. The sample lists about 290,000 distinct CDR3 sequences, roughly 26% seen once, with 29% in the top ten. The sequenced sample consisted of blood. These receptors were taken from a woman between 65 and 79 years old in good health. Each CDR3 is given with its conserved first and last residue. Each record gives: clone size, J gene, V gene, D gene, CDR3 protein, CDR3 DNA. D genes are given only for firm matches. A clone size is listed for some rows: how often the clone was seen (once, few, many), or a class if it is expanded.

clone_size: many; j_call: TRBJ2-5; v_call: TRBV28; d_call: .; cdr3_aa: CASSYSPKETQYF; cdr3_nt: TGTGCCAGCAGTTACTCTCCCAAGGAGACCCAGTACTTC
clone_size: few; j_call: TRBJ1-1; v_call: TRBV5-1; d_call: .; cdr3_aa: CASSLLFASGISGAEAFF; cdr3_nt: TGCGCCAGCAGCTTGTTATTTGCGTCGGGGATCTCAGGCGCTGAAGCTTTCTTT
clone_size: .; j_call: TRBJ2-3; v_call: TRBV7-6; d_call: TRBD1; cdr3_aa: CASSLTGDGDTQYF; cdr3_nt: TGTGCCAGCAGCCTGACAGGGGACGGGGATACGCAGTATTTT
clone_size: .; j_call: TRBJ2-7; v_call: TRBV5-1; d_call: TRBD1; cdr3_aa: CASSVGQGTVRYEQYF; cdr3_nt: TGCGCCAGCAGCGTAGGACAGGGGACAGTCAGGTACGAGCAGTACTTC
clone_size: .; j_call: TRBJ2-6; v_call: TRBV6-2/TRBV6-3; d_call: .; cdr3_aa: CASGRQTSGANVLTF; cdr3_nt: TGTGCCAGCGGACGGCAAACCTCTGGGGCCAACGTCCTGACTTTC
clone_size: few; j_call: TRBJ2-5; v_call: TRBV7-9; d_call: TRBD2; cdr3_aa: CASSHSGTMDSQETQYF; cdr3_nt: TGTGCCAGCAGCCATTCCGGGACTATGGATTCGCAAGAGACCCAGTACTTC
clone_size: few; j_call: TRBJ2-1; v_call: TRBV20-1; d_call: .; cdr3_aa: CSARDILAASYNEQFF; cdr3_nt: TGCAGTGCTAGAGATATCCTAGCCGCCTCCTACAATGAGCAGTTCTTC
clone_size: .; j_call: TRBJ2-7; v_call: TRBV7-9; d_call: .; cdr3_aa: CASTPQGHTYEQYF; cdr3_nt: TGTGCCAGCACCCCACAGGGACACACCTACGAGCAGTACTTC
clone_size: few; j_call: TRBJ2-1; v_call: TRBV20-1; d_call: .; cdr3_aa: CSAAPSPNEQFF; cdr3_nt: TGCAGTGCAGCCCCTAGCCCCAATGAGCAGTTCTTC
clone_size: .; j_call: TRBJ1-5; v_call: TRBV20-1; d_call: TRBD1; cdr3_aa: CSARRPATGVNQPQHF; cdr3_nt: TGCAGTGCTAGGAGACCCGCGACAGGGGTCAATCAGCCCCAGCATTTT
clone_size: few; j_call: TRBJ2-3; v_call: TRBV7-3; d_call: .; cdr3_aa: CASSLGSRTDTQYF; cdr3_nt: TGTGCCAGCAGCTTAGGTTCCCGGACAGATACGCAGTATTTT
clone_size: few; j_call: TRBJ2-7; v_call: TRBV3-1; d_call: .; cdr3_aa: CASSQVTLSQGRSSEQYF; cdr3_nt: TGTGCCAGCAGCCAAGTGACACTTAGTCAGGGAAGATCAAGCGAGCAGTACTTC
clone_size: .; j_call: TRBJ2-1; v_call: TRBV12-3/TRBV12-4; d_call: TRBD2; cdr3_aa: CASRKMAGGGNEQFF; cdr3_nt: TGTGCCAGCAGGAAGATGGCGGGAGGGGGCAATGAGCAGTTCTTC